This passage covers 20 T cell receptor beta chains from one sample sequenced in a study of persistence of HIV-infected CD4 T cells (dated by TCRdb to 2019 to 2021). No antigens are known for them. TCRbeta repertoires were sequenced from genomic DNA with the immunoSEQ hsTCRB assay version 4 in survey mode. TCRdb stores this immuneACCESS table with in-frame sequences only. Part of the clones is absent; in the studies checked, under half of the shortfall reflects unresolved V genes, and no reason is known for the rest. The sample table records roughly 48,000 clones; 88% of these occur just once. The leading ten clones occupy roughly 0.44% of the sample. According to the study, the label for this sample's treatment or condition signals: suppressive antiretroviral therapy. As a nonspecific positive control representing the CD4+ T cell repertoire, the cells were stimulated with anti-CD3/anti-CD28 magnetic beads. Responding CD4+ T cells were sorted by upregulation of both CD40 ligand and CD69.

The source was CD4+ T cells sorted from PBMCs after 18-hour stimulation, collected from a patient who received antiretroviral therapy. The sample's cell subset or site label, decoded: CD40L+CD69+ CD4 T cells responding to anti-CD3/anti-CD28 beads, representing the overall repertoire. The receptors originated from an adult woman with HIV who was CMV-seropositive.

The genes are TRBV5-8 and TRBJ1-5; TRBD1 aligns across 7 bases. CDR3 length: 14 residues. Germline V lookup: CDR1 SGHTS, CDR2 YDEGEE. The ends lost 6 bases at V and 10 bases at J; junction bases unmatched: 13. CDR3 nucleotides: TGTGCCAGCACTGGGGGACAGTCGGTCGGACCCCAGCATTTT. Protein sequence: CASTGGQSVGPQHF.

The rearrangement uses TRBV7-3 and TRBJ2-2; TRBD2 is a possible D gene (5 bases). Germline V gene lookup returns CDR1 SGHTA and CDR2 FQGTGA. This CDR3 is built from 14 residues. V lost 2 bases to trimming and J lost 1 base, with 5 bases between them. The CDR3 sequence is CASSLGGNTGELFF. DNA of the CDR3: TGTGCCAGCAGCTTAGGAGGGAACACCGGGGAGCTGTTTTTT.

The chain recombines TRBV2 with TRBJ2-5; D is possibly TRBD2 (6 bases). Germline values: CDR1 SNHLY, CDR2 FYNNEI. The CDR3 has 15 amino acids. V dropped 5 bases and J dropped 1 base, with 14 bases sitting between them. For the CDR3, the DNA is TGTGCCAGCAGTCGGTTCGGGAGACTCCAAGAGACCCAGTACTTC. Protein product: CASSRFGRLQETQYF.

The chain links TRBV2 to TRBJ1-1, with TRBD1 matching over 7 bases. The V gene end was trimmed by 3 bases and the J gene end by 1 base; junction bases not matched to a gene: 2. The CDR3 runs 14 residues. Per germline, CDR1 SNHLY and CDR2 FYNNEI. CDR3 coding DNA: TGTGCCAGCAGTGAGAGACAGGGGAACACTGAAGCTTTCTTT. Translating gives CASSERQGNTEAFF.

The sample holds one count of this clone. CDR3 protein: CASSEGGGSYNEQFF. In nucleotides, the CDR3 is TGCGCCAGCAGTGAGGGTGGGGGATCCTACAATGAGCAGTTCTTC. This rearrangement joins TRBV10-1 to TRBJ2-1, with D perhaps matching TRBD1 or TRBD2 (5 bases each). V was shortened by 2 bases and J by 1 base, with 9 bases between the two germline ends. This CDR3 region has 15 residues. Looked up from germline, CDR1 is WNHNN and CDR2 is SYGVQD (reference sequence).

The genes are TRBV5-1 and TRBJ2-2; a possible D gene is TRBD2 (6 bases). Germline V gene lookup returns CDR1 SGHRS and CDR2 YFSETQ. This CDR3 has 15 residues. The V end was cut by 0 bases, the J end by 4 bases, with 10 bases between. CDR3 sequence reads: CASSLDGGPTGELFF. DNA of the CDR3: TGCGCCAGCAGCTTGGATGGAGGGCCCACCGGGGAGCTGTTTTTT.

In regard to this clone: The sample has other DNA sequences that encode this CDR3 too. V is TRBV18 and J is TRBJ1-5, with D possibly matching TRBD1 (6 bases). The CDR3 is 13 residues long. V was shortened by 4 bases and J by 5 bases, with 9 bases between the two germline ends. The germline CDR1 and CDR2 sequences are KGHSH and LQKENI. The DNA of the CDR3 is TGTGCCAGCTCACTACAGGGAGATCAGCCCCAGCATTTT. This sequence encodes CASSLQGDQPQHF.

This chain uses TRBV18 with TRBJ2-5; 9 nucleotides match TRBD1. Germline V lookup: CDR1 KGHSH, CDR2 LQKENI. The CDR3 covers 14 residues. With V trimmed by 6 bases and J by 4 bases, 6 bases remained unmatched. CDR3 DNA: TGTGCCAGCTCTCCGACAGGGGGAAGAGAGACCCAGTACTTC. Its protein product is CASSPTGGRETQYF.

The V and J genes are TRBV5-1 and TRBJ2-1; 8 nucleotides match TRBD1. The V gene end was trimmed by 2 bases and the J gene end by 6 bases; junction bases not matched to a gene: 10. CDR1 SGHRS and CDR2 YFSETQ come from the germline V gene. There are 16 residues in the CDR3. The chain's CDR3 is CASSLYQGARGNEQFF. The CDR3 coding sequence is TGCGCCAGCAGCTTATATCAGGGGGCGCGGGGCAATGAGCAGTTCTTC. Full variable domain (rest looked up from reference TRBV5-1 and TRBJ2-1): KAGVTQTPRYLIKTRGQQVTLSCSPISGHRSVSWYQQTPGQGLQFLFEYFSETQRNKGNFPGRFSGRQFSNSRSEMNVSTLELGDSALYLCASSLYQGARGNEQFFGPGTRLTVL.

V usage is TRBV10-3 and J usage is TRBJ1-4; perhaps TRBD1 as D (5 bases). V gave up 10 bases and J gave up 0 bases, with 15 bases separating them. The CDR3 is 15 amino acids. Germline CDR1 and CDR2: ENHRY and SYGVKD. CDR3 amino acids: CATKRDGTTNEKLFF. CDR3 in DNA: TGTGCCACAAAACGGGACGGAACAACTAATGAAAAACTGTTTTTT.

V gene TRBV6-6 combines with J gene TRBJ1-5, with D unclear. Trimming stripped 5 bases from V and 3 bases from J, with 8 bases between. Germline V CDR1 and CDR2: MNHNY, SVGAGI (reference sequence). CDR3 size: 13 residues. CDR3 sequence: CASSEGFNQPQHF. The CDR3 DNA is TGTGCCAGCAGTGAGGGTTTCAATCAGCCCCAGCATTTT.

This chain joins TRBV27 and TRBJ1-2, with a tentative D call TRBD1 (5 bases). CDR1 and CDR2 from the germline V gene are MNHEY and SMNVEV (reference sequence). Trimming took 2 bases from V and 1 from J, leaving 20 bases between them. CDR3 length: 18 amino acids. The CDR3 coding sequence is TGTGCCAGCAGTTTAAAAAGAGGGGCGATGGGGAGTAACTATGGCTACACCTTC. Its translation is CASSLKRGAMGSNYGYTF.

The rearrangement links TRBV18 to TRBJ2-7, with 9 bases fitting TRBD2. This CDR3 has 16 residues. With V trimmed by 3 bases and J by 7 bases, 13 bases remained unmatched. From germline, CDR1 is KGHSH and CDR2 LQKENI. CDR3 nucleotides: TGTGCCAGCTCACCCGCGGGAGAGCGGGGGGCGAGAGAGCAGTACTTC. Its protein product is CASSPAGERGAREQYF.

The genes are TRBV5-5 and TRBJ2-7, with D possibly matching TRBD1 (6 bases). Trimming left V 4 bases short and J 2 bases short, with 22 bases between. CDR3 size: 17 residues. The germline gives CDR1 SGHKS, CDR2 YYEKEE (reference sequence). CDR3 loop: CASSGLAGQLKTYEQYF. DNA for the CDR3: TGTGCCAGCAGCGGGCTGGCAGGACAGTTAAAAACCTACGAGCAGTACTTC.

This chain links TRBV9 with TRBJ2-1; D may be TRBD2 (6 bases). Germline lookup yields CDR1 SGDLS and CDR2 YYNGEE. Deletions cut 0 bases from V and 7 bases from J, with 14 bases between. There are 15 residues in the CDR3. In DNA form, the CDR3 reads TGTGCCAGCAGCGTAGGGGTAGAACGGGGGAATGAGCAGTTCTTC. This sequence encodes CASSVGVERGNEQFF.

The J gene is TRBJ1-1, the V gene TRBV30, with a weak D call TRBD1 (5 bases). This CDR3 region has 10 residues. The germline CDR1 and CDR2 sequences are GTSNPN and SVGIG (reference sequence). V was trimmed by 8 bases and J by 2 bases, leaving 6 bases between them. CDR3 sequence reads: CAGGNTEAFF. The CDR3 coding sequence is TGTGCCGGGGGAAACACTGAAGCTTTCTTT. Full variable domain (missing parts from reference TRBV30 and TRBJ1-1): SQTIHQWPATLVQPVGSPLSLECTVEGTSNPNLYWYRQAAGRGLQLLFYSVGIGQISSEVPQNLSASRPQDRQFILSSKKLLLSDSGFYLCAGGNTEAFFGQGTRLTVV.

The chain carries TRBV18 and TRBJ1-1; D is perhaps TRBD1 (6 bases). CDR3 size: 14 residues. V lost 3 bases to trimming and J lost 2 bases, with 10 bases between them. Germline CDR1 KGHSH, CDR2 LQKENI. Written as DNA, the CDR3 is TGTGCCAGCTCACCTTCGACAGGAAACACTGAAGCTTTCTTT. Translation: CASSPSTGNTEAFF.

This CDR3 reads CASSPQGLGGEQFF. The CDR3 DNA reads as TGTGCCAGCTCCCCCCAGGGGCTTGGGGGGGAGCAGTTCTTC. This chain joins TRBV18 and TRBJ2-1; D is possibly TRBD1 or TRBD2 (6 bases each). The germline V gene encodes CDR1 KGHSH and CDR2 LQKENI. This CDR3 has 14 residues. V was pared by 6 bases and J by 10 bases, with 19 bases between.

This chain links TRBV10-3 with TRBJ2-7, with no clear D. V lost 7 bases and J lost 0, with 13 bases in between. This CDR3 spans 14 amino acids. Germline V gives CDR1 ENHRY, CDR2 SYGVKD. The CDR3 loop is CAITAMGSSYEQYF. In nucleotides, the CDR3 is TGTGCCATCACCGCGATGGGTTCCTCCTACGAGCAGTACTTC.

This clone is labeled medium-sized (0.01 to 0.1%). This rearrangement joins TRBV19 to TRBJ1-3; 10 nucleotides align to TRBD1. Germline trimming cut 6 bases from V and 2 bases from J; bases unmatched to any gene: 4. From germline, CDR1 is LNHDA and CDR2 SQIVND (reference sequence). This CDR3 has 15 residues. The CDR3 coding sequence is TGTGCCAGTAGCCGGGACAGGGGAACTGGAAACACCATATATTTT. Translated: CASSRDRGTGNTIYF. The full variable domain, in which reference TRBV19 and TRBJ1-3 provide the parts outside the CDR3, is DGGITQSPKYLFRKEGQNVTLSCEQNLNHDAMYWYRQDPGQGLRLIYYSQIVNDFQKGDIAEGYSVSREKKESFPLTVTSAQKNPTAFYLCASSRDRGTGNTIYFGEGSWLTVV.